The clone carrying this T cell receptor (beta chain) was found many times. Its antigen remains unidentified. Building of the TCR beta libraries involved iRepertoire HTBI primers and Arm-PCR of CDR3 regions. TCRdb re-derived calls from the multiplex PCR reads in MiXCR, one entry per CDR3 protein. The table has hundreds of thousands of distinct CDR3 sequences, around 15% seen once. The data belong to a study of regulatory T cells in long-lasting Graves disease. Notes on the study in general: Persistent disease showed a preference for TRBV28, TRBJ1-2 and TRBJ2-5. Persistent Graves' patients possessed reduced TCR diversity relative to recently diagnosed ones.

V dropped 5 bases and J dropped 3 bases, with 14 bases sitting between them. The germline V gene has CDR1 SEHNR and CDR2 FQNEAQ (reference sequence). There are 15 residues in the CDR3. The sample's time point: newly diagnosed GD, antithyroid drugs for less than 3 months. The authors made the TCR library using RNA they extracted from PBMCs. Another study also made use of these data, one on T cells in Graves' hyperthyroidism and ophthalmopathy. In that study: HTBI primers drove first-round RT-PCR of the TCR CDR3. Ophthalmopathy stood apart from stable hyperthyroidism in a 13 V-J model.

This chain connects TRBV7-9 to TRBJ2-1; TRBD1 might be the D (6 bases). The source is a man between 18 and 35 years old with Graves disease. Sequenced here: peripheral blood mononuclear cells (PBMCs), sampled at new diagnosis, from a patient treated with antithyroid drugs. CDR3 protein: CASSPSTGNYNEQFF. The CDR3 nucleotides are TGTGCCAGCAGCCCCTCTACAGGGAACTACAATGAGCAGTTCTTC.